The 25 T cell receptor beta chains listed next were all sequenced from one sample in a study of OX40 agonist ivuxolimab in advanced cancers. Sequencing used immunoSEQ multiplex PCR; TCRdb keeps in-frame clones, though not all of them. The data hold 51,000 or so clones, with roughly nine tenths observed a single time. The sample in question was CD4+ or CD8+ T cells sorted from blood, obtained in a trial of the OX40 agonist ivuxolimab. The receptors were sampled from an adult with an advanced solid tumor such as melanoma, head and neck, liver or kidney cancer.

The chain combines TRBV6-5 with TRBJ1-2, with 8 bases aligning to TRBD1. Trimming cost V 7 bases and J 6 bases; bases outside gene matches: 1. Germline CDR1 is MNHEY and CDR2 is SVGAGI. This CDR3 comprises 11 residues. The CDR3 DNA reads as TGTGCCAGCACACAGGGGGATGGCTACACCTTC. Translating gives CASTQGDGYTF.

The chain employs TRBV19 and TRBJ1-1, with 11 bases identical to TRBD1. Germline V gene lookup returns CDR1 LNHDA and CDR2 SQIVND (reference sequence). This CDR3 spans 16 amino acids. Trimming removed 7 bases from V and 5 bases from J; junction bases left unmatched: 12. CDR3 in amino acids: CASTDPGTGGRTEAFF. CDR3 coding DNA: TGTGCCAGTACCGATCCCGGGACAGGGGGTCGGACTGAAGCTTTCTTT.

The chain uses TRBV27 and TRBJ1-1, with D hard to call. This CDR3 spans 12 amino acids. Germline CDR1 is MNHEY and CDR2 is SMNVEV (reference sequence). V was pared by 5 bases and J by 1 base, with 5 bases between. The CDR3 region is CASSPGNTEAFF. The CDR3 DNA reads as TGTGCCAGCAGTCCGGGGAACACTGAAGCTTTCTTT.

This clone turned up a few times. This chain links TRBV4-3 with TRBJ2-6; D not resolved. This CDR3 has 17 residues. From germline, CDR1 is LGHNA and CDR2 YSLEER. Trimming stripped 0 bases from V and 0 bases from J, with 9 bases between. CDR3 region: CASSQDQSSSGANVLTF. CDR3 bases: TGCGCCAGCAGCCAAGATCAGAGTTCCTCTGGGGCCAACGTCCTGACTTTC.

CDR3 sequence: CASRRAGERLKSSYNEQFF. CDR3 nucleotide sequence: TGTGCCAGCAGGAGAGCGGGGGAACGCCTTAAGAGCTCCTACAATGAGCAGTTCTTC. This chain links TRBV7-8 with TRBJ2-1, with 8 bases identical to TRBD2. Trimming at V came to 6 bases and at J to 0 bases, leaving 16 bases not matched to a gene. Germline V gene lookup returns CDR1 SGHVS and CDR2 FQNEAQ. The CDR3 spans 19 residues.

Remarks on this clone: The CDR3 ends on some other residue instead of the conserved phenylalanine or tryptophan, so this is likely a read error. This chain links TRBV7-2 with TRBJ1-2; the match to TRBD1 covers 7 bases. With 4 bases clipped from V and 3 bases from J, the junction kept 8 bases outside the gene matches. The CDR3 runs to 15 residues. Germline values: CDR1 SGHTA, CDR2 FQGNSA. The CDR3 protein is CASSSGDRAYYGYTS. As DNA, the CDR3 is TGTGCCAGCAGCTCAGGCGACAGGGCGTACTATGGCTACACCTCC.

This chain connects TRBV4-2 to TRBJ2-5; D unresolved. This CDR3 comprises 16 residues. Germline CDR1 LGHNA, CDR2 YNFKEQ. Trimming took 1 base from V and 4 from J, leaving 16 bases between them. The CDR3 DNA reads as TGTGCCAGCAGCCAAGCGGTTTGGGATGTCGGAGAGACCCAGTACTTC. Encoded protein: CASSQAVWDVGETQYF.

This rearrangement joins TRBV4-3 to TRBJ2-7; no firm D call. This CDR3 has 14 residues. V was pared by 3 bases and J by 1 base, with 10 bases between. Germline V lookup: CDR1 LGHNA, CDR2 YSLEER. CDR3 bases: TGCGCCAGCAGCCAGATTACTACTTCCTACGAGCAGTACTTC. Protein sequence: CASSQITTSYEQYF.

The V gene is TRBV7-2, the J gene TRBJ1-1; possible D gene TRBD1, 6 bases. Deletions cut 1 base from V and 0 bases from J, with 9 bases between. This CDR3 has 15 amino acids. Germline CDR1 is SGHTA and CDR2 is FQGNSA. CDR3 sequence reads: CASSLDPGVNTEAFF. As DNA, the CDR3 is TGTGCCAGCAGCTTAGATCCAGGGGTGAACACTGAAGCTTTCTTT.

The chain uses TRBV30 and TRBJ2-3; tentatively, D is TRBD1 (5 bases). V lost 1 base, J lost 5 bases, and 7 bases lay in between. The CDR3 sequence is 12 residues long. The germline CDR1 and CDR2 sequences are GTSNPN and SVGIG (reference sequence). CDR3 coding DNA: TGTGCCTGGAGTGCAGGGCTAGATACGCAGTATTTT. This codes for CAWSAGLDTQYF.

The chain links TRBV10-2 to TRBJ1-2, with D possibly matching TRBD1 (5 bases). Trimming removed 2 bases from V and 4 bases from J, with 11 bases in between. This CDR3 comprises 14 residues. From germline, CDR1 is WSHSY and CDR2 SAAADI. CDR3 DNA sequence: TGCGCCAGCAGTGAGGTGGGGGGAGGCTATGGCTACACCTTC. It is translated as CASSEVGGGYGYTF.

This chain connects TRBV7-9 to TRBJ2-3, with 10 bases lining up with TRBD2. The V segment lost 3 bases and the J segment 4 bases; nucleotides outside the gene matches: 4. The CDR3 spans 15 residues. Germline CDR1 is SEHNR and CDR2 is FQNEAQ (reference sequence). CDR3 sequence: CASSLLAGASDTQYF. The CDR3, as DNA: TGTGCCAGCAGCTTGCTAGCGGGGGCTTCAGATACGCAGTATTTT. Drawing the rest from reference TRBV7-9 and TRBJ2-3, the complete variable domain is DTGVSQNPRHKITKRGQNVTFRCDPISEHNRLYWYRQTLGQGPEFLTYFQNEAQLEKSRLLSDRFSAERPKGSFSTLEIQRTEQGDSAMYLCASSLLAGASDTQYFGPGTRLTVL.

The V call is TRBV30, the J call TRBJ2-2; D remains ambiguous. The germline V and J ends were trimmed by 1 base and 3 bases, with 12 bases remaining between them. CDR3 length: 15 residues. CDR1 is GTSNPN, CDR2 SVGIG, per germline (reference sequence). CDR3 sequence: CAWSEGIADTGELFF. In DNA form, the CDR3 reads TGTGCCTGGAGTGAGGGTATCGCGGACACCGGGGAGCTGTTTTTT.

This sequence joins TRBV27 and TRBJ2-3; the D gene is possibly TRBD2 (5 bases). This CDR3 contains 14 residues. V dropped 0 bases and J dropped 2 bases, with 6 bases sitting between them. Germline V gene lookup returns CDR1 MNHEY and CDR2 SMNVEV (reference sequence). The CDR3 DNA is TGTGCCAGCAGTTTATCGACTAACACAGATACGCAGTATTTT. It encodes CASSLSTNTDTQYF.

V usage is TRBV5-6 and J usage is TRBJ2-7; D is perhaps TRBD2 (6 bases). The CDR3 is made up of 15 amino acids. The V and J ends lost 0 bases and 2 bases respectively, with 12 bases between them. Germline CDR1 and CDR2: SGHDT and YYEEEE. The CDR3 DNA is TGTGCCAGCAGCTTGGGGGCGGGGCTAACCTACGAGCAGTACTTC. Amino acid sequence: CASSLGAGLTYEQYF.

The count of this clone is one. This chain uses TRBV4-2 with TRBJ2-3, with 12 bases identical to TRBD2. The CDR3 is made up of 16 amino acids. With V trimmed by 3 bases and J by 6 bases, 7 bases remained unmatched. From germline, CDR1 is LGHNA and CDR2 YNFKEQ. The CDR3 DNA follows: TGTGCCAGCAGCCAGGGACTAGCGGGTTTCCGGGATACGCAGTATTTT. This sequence encodes CASSQGLAGFRDTQYF.

This clone was seen once. At one of its ends the junction is not consistent with the germline gene, which may arise from a read error. The chain joins TRBV4-1 to TRBJ1-1, with TRBD1 matching over 8 bases. CDR1 is MGHRA and CDR2 is YSYEKL in the germline V gene. CDR3 length: 15 residues. The DNA for the CDR3 is TGTGCCAGCAGCTTAGGCGGACAGGGGAACACTGAAGCTTTCTTT. Amino acid sequence: CASSLGGQGNTEAFF.

CDR3 DNA: TGTGCCTGGAGTTTGTACAGGGAGAAGGAAAACACTGAAGCTTTCTTT. Protein sequence: CAWSLYREKENTEAFF. The rearrangement joins TRBV30 to TRBJ1-1; a weak D match, TRBD1 (6 bases). CDR1 and CDR2 from the germline V gene are GTSNPN and SVGIG (reference sequence). V lost 2 bases and J lost 2, with 18 bases in between. The CDR3 has 16 amino acids.

The rearrangement links TRBV20-1 to TRBJ1-1; unclear D gene. V dropped 3 bases and J dropped 11 bases, with 7 bases sitting between them. The CDR3 has 9 amino acids. Germline CDR1 reads DFQATT; CDR2 reads SNEGSKA (reference sequence). CDR3: CSASTSAFF. Written as DNA, the CDR3 is TGCAGTGCTAGTACTTCCGCTTTCTTT.

The chain is built from TRBV14 and TRBJ2-7; a possible D gene is TRBD2 (6 bases). V was clipped by 3 bases and J by 7 bases, with 19 bases between them. CDR1 and CDR2 (germline): SGHDN, FVKESK. There are 15 residues in the CDR3. This CDR3 is CASSQEAGILGEQYF. Here the CDR3 DNA reads TGTGCCAGCAGCCAGGAGGCGGGGATCTTGGGGGAGCAGTACTTC.

This clone is a singleton in its sample. Its ends do not fully match the called genes, so a read error is possible. The V and J genes are TRBV13 and TRBJ2-1, with D tentatively TRBD1 or TRBD2 (5 bases each). CDR1 is PRHDT and CDR2 is FYEKMQ in the germline V gene (reference sequence). This CDR3 has 16 amino acids. The CDR3 region has the DNA TGTGCCGGCAGCTTATCGGGGCAGGGCCTCTACAATGAGCAGTTCTTC. Translating gives CAGSLSGQGLYNEQFF. The entire variable domain, with the rest obtained from reference TRBV13 and TRBJ2-1, is as follows: AAGVIQSPRHLIKEKRETATLKCYPIPRHDTVYWYQQGPGQDPQFLISFYEKMQSDKGSIPDRFSAQQFSDYHSELNMSSLELGDSALYFCAGSLSGQGLYNEQFFGPGTRLTVL.

The chain employs TRBV4-1 and TRBJ1-2, with a tentative D call TRBD1 (5 bases). With 0 bases removed from V and 2 bases from J, the gap between germline ends came to 10 bases. CDR1 is MGHRA and CDR2 is YSYEKL in the germline V gene. This CDR3 is 15 amino acids long. Written as DNA, the CDR3 is TGCGCCAGCAGCCAAGATCAGGGAACGAACTATGGCTACACCTTC. Translating gives CASSQDQGTNYGYTF.

V gene TRBV7-9 combines with J gene TRBJ2-3, with no clear D. This CDR3 contains 11 residues. In germline, CDR1 is SEHNR, CDR2 FQNEAQ (reference sequence). V was shortened by 8 bases and J by 6 bases, with 9 bases between the two germline ends. The CDR3 nucleotides read TGTGCCAGCCACCTAGGGGATACGCAGTATTTT. Amino acid sequence: CASHLGDTQYF. Supplemented by reference TRBV7-9 and TRBJ2-3, the full variable domain reads DTGVSQNPRHKITKRGQNVTFRCDPISEHNRLYWYRQTLGQGPEFLTYFQNEAQLEKSRLLSDRFSAERPKGSFSTLEIQRTEQGDSAMYLCASHLGDTQYFGPGTRLTVL.

As to this clone: This same CDR3 is encoded by further DNA sequences in the sample. This chain uses TRBV7-8 with TRBJ1-1; D is ambiguous. Germline V CDR1 and CDR2: SGHVS, FQNEAQ. The V end was cut by 1 base, the J end by 2 bases, with 8 bases between. This CDR3 has 14 amino acids. As DNA, the CDR3 is TGTGCCAGCAGCTTAGAGGGCTTCAACACTGAAGCTTTCTTT. It codes for CASSLEGFNTEAFF.

This chain uses TRBV5-1 with TRBJ2-1; D is unclear. Trimming cost V 0 bases and J 0 bases, with 10 bases left between them. Germline V gene lookup returns CDR1 SGHRS and CDR2 YFSETQ. The CDR3 length is 16 residues. The CDR3 here is CASSLEQVSSYNEQFF. The CDR3 DNA reads TGCGCCAGCAGCTTGGAGCAGGTGAGCTCCTACAATGAGCAGTTCTTC. Looking up the rest from reference TRBV5-1 and TRBJ2-1 gives the full variable domain: KAGVTQTPRYLIKTRGQQVTLSCSPISGHRSVSWYQQTPGQGLQFLFEYFSETQRNKGNFPGRFSGRQFSNSRSEMNVSTLELGDSALYLCASSLEQVSSYNEQFFGPGTRLTVL.